One and the same sample provided the 23 T cell receptor beta chains below, sequenced in a study of cytomegalovirus exposure and HLA in healthy donors. Primers: 60 Vbeta forward and 13 Jbeta reverse. Repertoires were generated with immunoSEQ multiplex PCR, while TCRdb's copy carries only in-frame clones and drops some. The table lists about 140,000 clones, 80% of them singletons, with 1.2% in the top ten. Sequenced sample: PBMCs. The receptor set was obtained from a female donor in good health and CMV-seronegative.

This sequence joins TRBV5-1 and TRBJ2-5; D may be TRBD2 (6 bases). This CDR3 is built from 15 residues. Between the trimmed V and J ends, which lost 4 bases and 1 base, there was a span of 14 bases. CDR1 and CDR2 (germline): SGHRS, YFSETQ. The CDR3 DNA sequence: TGCGCCAGCAGCAGGGACGGGACTGGCCAAGAGACCCAGTACTTC. Amino acids: CASSRDGTGQETQYF.

This chain connects TRBV7-9 to TRBJ1-4; D is undetermined. This CDR3 comprises 19 residues. Trimming removed 5 bases from V and 0 bases from J, with 22 bases in between. Per the germline V gene, CDR1 is SEHNR and CDR2 is FQNEAQ (reference sequence). In DNA, the CDR3 is TGTGCCAGCAGCGCACCCGGGATAGGCCTCCTAGCAACTAATGAAAAACTGTTTTTT. Protein: CASSAPGIGLLATNEKLFF.

J is TRBJ1-5 and V is TRBV21-1. TRBV21-1 is a pseudogene. CDR3 size: 13 residues. The CDR3 is CASSPGAGPPQHF. In DNA form, the CDR3 reads TGTGCCAGCAGCCCGGGAGCGGGACCGCCCCAGCATTTT.

The chain couples TRBV30 to TRBJ2-5; the match to TRBD2 covers 8 bases. Per germline, CDR1 GTSNPN and CDR2 SVGIG (reference sequence). The J segment lost 2 bases and the V segment lost 5 bases, leaving 10 bases of the junction unmatched. This CDR3 region has 15 residues. The CDR3 reads CAWDGGLGLQETQYF. The CDR3 DNA reads as TGTGCCTGGGACGGGGGACTAGGGCTTCAAGAGACCCAGTACTTC.

V is TRBV5-4 and J is TRBJ2-3, with D possibly TRBD1 on 6 matching bases. CDR3 length: 16 residues. Trimming stripped 3 bases from V and 4 bases from J, with 18 bases between. Germline-derived CDR1 and CDR2 are SGHNT and YYREEE (reference sequence). This CDR3 reads CASSYKTTGSADTQYF. In nucleotides, the CDR3 is TGTGCCAGCAGCTATAAGACAACAGGGTCAGCAGATACGCAGTATTTT.

The rearrangement uses TRBV5-1 and TRBJ2-2; unclear D gene. This CDR3 has 15 residues. V was clipped by 5 bases and J by 0 bases, with 11 bases between them. Germline CDR1 reads SGHRS; CDR2 reads YFSETQ. Here the CDR3 reads CASSPQSANTGELFF. The CDR3 nucleotides read TGCGCCAGCAGTCCTCAGTCCGCGAACACCGGGGAGCTGTTTTTT.

The V and J genes are TRBV29-1 and TRBJ2-5; possibly TRBD2 for D (5 bases). Germline loops: CDR1 SQVTM, CDR2 ANQGSEA. The ends were cut back, 7 bases at V and 4 bases at J, with 13 bases in the middle. The length of the CDR3 is 12 residues. CDR3 nucleotides: TGCAGCGCTGACGGGGAAATAGAGACCCAGTACTTC. This translates into CSADGEIETQYF.

In its sample, this clone was seen once. This chain uses TRBV28 with TRBJ2-3, with 9 bases lining up with TRBD2. CDR3 length: 13 residues. V was pared by 6 bases and J by 5 bases, with 3 bases of the junction left unmatched. CDR1 and CDR2 (germline): MDHEN, SYDVKM. The CDR3 DNA is TGTGCCAGCAGATATAGCGGGAGAGATACGCAGTATTTT. It translates to CASRYSGRDTQYF.

This clone was recorded only once. The chain has TRBV16 and TRBJ1-2; D uncertain. V shed 5 bases and J shed 2 bases, with 12 bases lying between them. Germline-derived CDR1 and CDR2 are KGHSY and FQNENV. CDR3 length: 14 residues. In DNA form, the CDR3 reads TGTGCCAGCAGCGCGAGGGCCCAGAACTATGGCTACACCTTC. As protein: CASSARAQNYGYTF. The whole variable domain, filled in from reference TRBV16 and TRBJ1-2, reads GEEVAQTPKHLVRGEGQKAKLYCAPIKGHSYVFWYQQVLKNEFKFLISFQNENVFDETGMPKERFSAKCLPNSPCSLEIQATKLEDSAVYFCASSARAQNYGYTFGSGTRLTVV.

The chain is built from TRBV6-5 and TRBJ1-4; a possible D gene is TRBD1 (6 bases). The V gene's germline CDR1 is MNHEY and CDR2 SVGAGI. The CDR3 runs to 14 residues. The V end was cut by 0 bases, the J end by 8 bases, with 10 bases between. The CDR3 nucleotides read TGTGCCAGCAGTTACTCTGGGGGCCGCGAAAAACTGTTTTTT. It specifies CASSYSGGREKLFF.

This clone was detected only once. The rearrangement links TRBV12-5 to TRBJ2-1; a weak D match, TRBD2 (6 bases). The CDR3 runs to 12 residues. Germline assignment: CDR1 LGHNT and CDR2 FRNRAP. V gave up 5 bases and J gave up 8 bases, with 10 bases separating them. In nucleotides, the CDR3 is TGTGCTAGTGGTACCAGGGACTATGAGCAGTTCTTC. Translation: CASGTRDYEQFF.

A single count supports this clone. This rearrangement joins TRBV27 to TRBJ1-5; tentative D call: TRBD1 (5 bases). Trimming removed 2 bases from V and 7 bases from J, with 15 bases in between. This CDR3 is 15 amino acids long. Germline CDR1 is MNHEY and CDR2 is SMNVEV (reference sequence). The CDR3 region is CASSLRGGVEQPQHF. In nucleotides, the CDR3 is TGTGCCAGCAGTTTACGGGGAGGGGTAGAGCAGCCCCAGCATTTT.

The chain employs TRBV5-1 and TRBJ1-6; a weak D match, TRBD1 (5 bases). V shed 5 bases and J shed 0 bases, with 12 bases lying between them. Germline V gene lookup returns CDR1 SGHRS and CDR2 YFSETQ. This CDR3 is built from 16 residues. The CDR3 DNA reads TGCGCCAGCAGACGGGACTCTAGCTCCTATAATTCACCCCTCCACTTT. This translates into CASRRDSSSYNSPLHF.

The gene calls are TRBV6-5 and TRBJ1-2, with 12 nucleotides matching TRBD1. The CDR3 spans 14 residues. V lost 8 bases, J lost 5 bases, and 6 bases stayed unmatched. CDR1 and CDR2 from the germline V gene are MNHEY and SVGAGI. The CDR3 region has the DNA TGTGCCAGCCGTGGGGACAGGGGGCTATATGGCTACACCTTC. Its translation is CASRGDRGLYGYTF.

The chain couples TRBV28 to TRBJ2-1, with D possibly matching TRBD2 (5 bases). CDR3 size: 14 residues. Germline values: CDR1 MDHEN, CDR2 SYDVKM. V gave up 5 bases and J gave up 8 bases, with 16 bases separating them. Written as DNA, the CDR3 is TGTGCCAGCAGTGGGGAGAGGGCGTGGGATGAGCAGTTCTTC. It encodes CASSGERAWDEQFF.

The chain joins TRBV27 to TRBJ2-1; no reliable D call. V lost 8 bases to trimming and J lost 1 base, with 9 bases between them. CDR3 length: 13 amino acids. Germline lookup yields CDR1 MNHEY and CDR2 SMNVEV (reference sequence). Here the CDR3 reads CASGFGSYNEQFF. CDR3 in DNA: TGTGCCAGCGGCTTTGGTTCCTACAATGAGCAGTTCTTC.

This clone was observed once. Written as DNA, the CDR3 is TGTGCCAGCAGTTCCCCGAGCGATCCCTACGAGCAGTACTTC. As protein: CASSSPSDPYEQYF. The chain joins TRBV28 to TRBJ2-7; D unresolved. The CDR3 is made up of 14 amino acids. The V gene's germline CDR1 is MDHEN and CDR2 SYDVKM. V was cut by 4 bases and J by 2 bases, with 12 bases left in between. The full variable domain, completed using reference TRBV28 and TRBJ2-7, is DVKVTQSSRYLVKRTGEKVFLECVQDMDHENMFWYRQDPGLGLRLIYFSYDVKMKEKGDIPEGYSVSREKKERFSLILESASTNQTSMYLCASSSPSDPYEQYFGPGTRLTVT.

The V and J genes are TRBV5-1 and TRBJ2-7; TRBD2 agrees at 14 bases. This CDR3 has 17 residues. From germline, CDR1 is SGHRS and CDR2 YFSETQ. V was pared by 6 bases and J by 0 bases, with 8 bases of the junction left unmatched. The CDR3 nucleotides are TGCGCCAGCACTTCGGGACTAGCGGGAGAGTACTCCTACGAGCAGTACTTC. Its translation: CASTSGLAGEYSYEQYF.

The V and J genes are TRBV30 and TRBJ1-1; TRBD1 is a possible D gene (5 bases). Germline-derived CDR1 and CDR2 are GTSNPN and SVGIG (reference sequence). The V end lost 1 base, the J end lost 0 bases, and 9 bases lay between the germline ends. This CDR3 region has 14 residues. CDR3 DNA sequence: TGTGCCTGGAGTGGGGGCGGCTTGAACACTGAAGCTTTCTTT. Its translation: CAWSGGGLNTEAFF.

This clone showed up just a few times. The chain links TRBV25-1 to TRBJ2-5, with 7 bases lining up with TRBD1. CDR1 is MGHDK, CDR2 SYGVNS, per germline. After removal of 8 bases from V and 3 bases from J, the junction contained 15 bases not matched to a gene. The CDR3 spans 16 residues. CDR3 DNA sequence: TGTGCCAGCGCCTTTACAGGGGTACTACCCGAAGAGACCCAGTACTTC. Protein: CASAFTGVLPEETQYF. Drawing the rest from reference TRBV25-1 and TRBJ2-5, the complete variable domain is EADIYQTPRYLVIGTGKKITLECSQTMGHDKMYWYQQDPGMELHLIHYSYGVNSTEKGDLSSESTVSRIRTEHFPLTLESARPSHTSQYLCASAFTGVLPEETQYFGPGTRLLVL.

This clone was detected a few times. The same CDR3 also results from other DNA sequences found in this sample. J is TRBJ1-1 and V is TRBV27, with 9 bases that match TRBD1. CDR1 is MNHEY, CDR2 SMNVEV, per germline (reference sequence). The CDR3 spans 19 residues. V gave up 0 bases and J gave up 0 bases; unmatched junction bases: 11. The CDR3, as DNA: TGTGCCAGCAGTTTATCATTTTTGGGAACAGGGGGCATGAACACTGAAGCTTTCTTT. It codes for CASSLSFLGTGGMNTEAFF.

In its sample, this clone was seen once. The V call is TRBV5-1, the J call TRBJ1-4; 10 positions match TRBD1. There are 15 residues in the CDR3. CDR1 is SGHRS and CDR2 is YFSETQ in the germline V gene. V shed 4 bases and J 7 bases; nucleotides not matched to a gene: 7. The CDR3 loop is CASSPGQGGTEKLFF. The CDR3 bases are TGCGCCAGCAGCCCCGGACAGGGGGGGACTGAAAAACTGTTTTTT.

This clone was seen only a few times. The rearrangement links TRBV4-1 to TRBJ1-2; TRBD1 agrees at 9 bases. V lost 0 bases to trimming and J lost 4 bases; unmatched junction nucleotides: 9. The CDR3 is made up of 17 amino acids. Germline-derived CDR1 and CDR2 are MGHRA and YSYEKL. The chain's CDR3 is CASSQDQGTGYFYGYTF. The CDR3 nucleotides are TGCGCCAGCAGCCAAGATCAAGGGACAGGGTATTTCTATGGCTACACCTTC.